This T cell receptor beta chain derives from a study of CD8 T cells in Susac syndrome. Germline loops: CDR1 SGHTA, CDR2 FQGNSA. The V and J ends lost 6 bases and 2 bases, in that order; junction bases with no gene match: 3. This CDR3 comprises 13 residues. With random hexamers, roughly 0.5 to 1 ug RNA was reverse transcribed. One entry per CDR3 protein, called by TCRdb with MiXCR from the immunoSEQ multiplex PCR reads. The sample shows 150,000 or so distinct CDR3 sequences, approximately 95% of them seen only once. Overall study results and limits: The number of individuals included in the study's TCR sequencing and HLA analysis was acknowledged as relatively small.

Concerning this clonotype itself: Its antigen is not known.

The authors sequenced TCR beta from blood CD8+ and CD4+ T cells. TEMRA cells were enriched by FACS, and CD4+ and CD8+ T cells were negatively isolated. Sequenced material: CD4+ T cells from PBMCs. The TCR was taken from a human donor with Susac syndrome. V is TRBV7-2 and J is TRBJ1-2; 7 bases are shared with TRBD1. The CDR3 spells CASRKGANYGYTF. CDR3 nucleotide sequence: TGTGCCAGCAGGAAGGGGGCGAACTATGGCTACACCTTC.